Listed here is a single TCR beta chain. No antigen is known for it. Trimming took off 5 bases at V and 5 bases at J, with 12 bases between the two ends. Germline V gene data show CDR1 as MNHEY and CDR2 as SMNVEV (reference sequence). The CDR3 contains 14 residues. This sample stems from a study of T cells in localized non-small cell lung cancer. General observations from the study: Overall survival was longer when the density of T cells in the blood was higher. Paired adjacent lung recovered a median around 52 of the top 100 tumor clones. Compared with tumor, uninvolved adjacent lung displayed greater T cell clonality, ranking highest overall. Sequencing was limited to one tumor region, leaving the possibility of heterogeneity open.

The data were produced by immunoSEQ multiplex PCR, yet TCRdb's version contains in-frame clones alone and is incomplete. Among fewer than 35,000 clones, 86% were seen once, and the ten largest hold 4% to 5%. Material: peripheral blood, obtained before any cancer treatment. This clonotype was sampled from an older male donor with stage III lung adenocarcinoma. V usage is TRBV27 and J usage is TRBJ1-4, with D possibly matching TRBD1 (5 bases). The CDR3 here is CASSRGPGNEKLFF. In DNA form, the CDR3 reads TGTGCCAGCAGTCGGGGACCGGGCAATGAAAAACTGTTTTTT.